A single sample gave rise to the 9 T cell receptor beta chains below, sequenced in a study of shared clonotypes between healthy human individuals. Naive CD8 cells, CD45RO-negative and positively selected for CCR7, excluded terminally differentiated effector memory CD45RA+ cells. TCRdb's table, derived via immunoSEQ multiplex PCR, lists solely in-frame clones and lacks some. This sample yields about 2.1 million clones, of which about 93% are seen a single time; around 1.7% belongs to the top ten. Sequenced: naive CD8+ T cells from PBMCs. The receptor set was obtained from a man in his late teens or twenties in good health. Some clones in this sample may be carry-over from other donors' samples.

This clone came up once. This chain connects TRBV30 to TRBJ1-2; 7 bases are shared with TRBD1. The CDR3 totals 17 residues. V lost 1 base and J lost 2; bases outside the gene matches: 13. Germline lookup yields CDR1 GTSNPN and CDR2 SVGIG (reference sequence). In DNA form, the CDR3 reads TGTGCCTGGAGTGCTCAGATGAGGACAGGCCTCAACTATGGCTACACCTTC. Amino acids: CAWSAQMRTGLNYGYTF.

J is TRBJ2-1 and V is TRBV27; D possibly corresponds to TRBD1 (5 bases). Germline CDR1 is MNHEY and CDR2 is SMNVEV (reference sequence). The CDR3 runs 14 residues. V was shortened by 9 bases and J by 7 bases, with 19 bases between the two germline ends. The CDR3 sequence: CASSSRVTWNEQFF. CDR3 in DNA: TGTGCCAGTTCGAGCAGGGTCACTTGGAATGAGCAGTTCTTC.

CDR3 DNA sequence: TGTGCCAGCAGTTACCAAGTAGCATCGGGTGAGCAGTACTTC. Translating gives CASSYQVASGEQYF. The chain employs TRBV6-5 and TRBJ2-7; D gene ambiguous. V lost 2 bases to trimming and J lost 7 bases, with 15 bases between them. The CDR3 is 14 residues long. CDR1 and CDR2 from the germline V gene are MNHEY and SVGAGI.

The chain couples TRBV18 to TRBJ2-1; maybe TRBD1 (6 bases). The germline CDR1 and CDR2 sequences are KGHSH and LQKENI. CDR3 length equals 16 residues. V lost 5 bases and J 0 bases, leaving 14 bases between the germline ends. Here the CDR3 reads CASSLVGGSSYNEQFF. DNA for the CDR3: TGTGCCAGCTCATTGGTAGGGGGTAGCTCCTACAATGAGCAGTTCTTC.

The chain employs TRBV4-1 and TRBJ2-7; no firm D call. Trimming left V 0 bases short and J 5 bases short, with 14 bases between. The CDR3 is 15 residues long. CDR1 and CDR2 (germline): MGHRA, YSYEKL. CDR3 sequence: CASSQEARSGHEQYF. Written as DNA, the CDR3 is TGCGCCAGCAGCCAAGAGGCCAGGTCGGGCCACGAGCAGTACTTC.

V gene TRBV5-6 combines with J gene TRBJ2-1; TRBD2 is a possible D gene (6 bases). Germline values: CDR1 SGHDT, CDR2 YYEEEE. Deletions cut 3 bases from V and 3 bases from J, with 10 bases between. The CDR3 is made up of 14 amino acids. CDR3 in amino acids: CASSSQRVYNEQFF. The CDR3 region has the DNA TGTGCCAGCAGCTCACAGCGGGTCTACAATGAGCAGTTCTTC. Complete variable domain (other parts from reference TRBV5-6 and TRBJ2-1): DAGVTQSPTHLIKTRGQQVTLRCSPKSGHDTVSWYQQALGQGPQFIFQYYEEEERQRGNFPDRFSGHQFPNYSSELNVNALLLGDSALYLCASSSQRVYNEQFFGPGTRLTVL.

This chain joins TRBV7-8 and TRBJ2-3, with D maybe TRBD2 (5 bases). The CDR3 is 15 amino acids. Trimming took off 4 bases at V and 5 bases at J, with 16 bases between the two ends. CDR1 is SGHVS, CDR2 FQNEAQ, per germline. CDR3 loop: CASSSGGRRVDTQYF. CDR3 sequence (DNA): TGTGCCAGCAGCTCCGGAGGCCGGCGGGTAGATACGCAGTATTTT.

This sequence joins TRBV27 and TRBJ2-7; D might be TRBD2 (6 bases). Deletions cut 6 bases from V and 2 bases from J, with 20 bases between. Per germline, CDR1 MNHEY and CDR2 SMNVEV (reference sequence). This CDR3 has 16 amino acids. Written as DNA, the CDR3 is TGTGCCAGCAGCCCCTCGGGGGAGGTAAGGACCTACGAGCAGTACTTC. Translation gives CASSPSGEVRTYEQYF.

This chain links TRBV2 with TRBJ2-2, with 9 bases identical to TRBD2. V gave up 1 base and J gave up 7 bases; unmatched junction bases: 1. The CDR3 has 14 residues. The germline V gene encodes CDR1 SNHLY and CDR2 FYNNEI. The CDR3 DNA follows: TGTGCCAGCAGTGAAGGGACTAGCGTCGGGGAGCTGTTTTTT. Translation: CASSEGTSVGELFF.